This T cell receptor (beta chain) was observed in a study of T cells after yellow fever vaccination. General observations from the study: Bulk-population clonotypes that are abundant could appear as contaminants in FACS-sorted repertoires.

A 5'RACE template-switching step, the method used to make TCR cDNA, added a universal primer site and UMIs. TCRdb reprocessed the 5' RACE reads with MiXCR, giving one entry per CDR3 protein. Among around 530,000 distinct CDR3 sequences listed, roughly 17% were seen once. The V gene lost 0 bases and the J gene lost 0 bases, with 11 bases spanning the gap. From germline, CDR1 is MNHEY and CDR2 SVGAGI. The CDR3 sequence is 16 residues long. On this clonotype: The antigen is unknown.

The material sequenced was PBMCs, taken less than 6 days after the first yellow fever vaccination. The V call is TRBV6-5, the J call TRBJ1-2, with D possibly being TRBD1 (6 bases). This receptor was taken from a young man who received the YFV17D yellow fever vaccine. DNA for the CDR3: TGTGCCAGCAGTTACTCCGGGGGCACCGCTAACTATGGCTACACCTTC. Its protein product is CASSYSGGTANYGYTF.